This T cell receptor beta chain was obtained from a study of low-dose radiotherapy and immunotherapy resistance in tumors. TRAV- and TRBV-specific primers primed first-strand cDNA, covering alpha and beta chains. It was with a constant-region primer and a V-primer adapter that TCRs were amplified over approximately 18 PCR cycles. TCRdb independently ran MiXCR on the reads; one entry per CDR3 protein. The profile covers 15,000 to 20,000 distinct CDR3 sequences, with roughly 70% appearing a single time and 9.5% to 12% taken by the ten largest. Low-dose radiotherapy, low-dose cyclophosphamide, aspirin, ipilimumab and nivolumab were all given to the donors. The CDR3 has 11 amino acids. CDR1 and CDR2 (germline): DFQATT, SNEGSKA (reference sequence). Trimming shortened V by 3 bases and J by 7 bases, and 9 bases separated the two germline ends.

V gene TRBV20-1 combines with J gene TRBJ1-1; no clear D. This TCR was sampled from a human donor with advanced metastatic prostate, ovarian, gallbladder or colorectal cancer (not recorded which). This table probably holds off-target reads from a library built for another chain. The chain's CDR3 is CSASLVGEAFF. DNA for the CDR3: TGCAGTGCTAGCCTTGTCGGTGAAGCTTTCTTT.